Detailed here is one T cell receptor (beta chain). Looked up from germline, CDR1 is KGHSH and CDR2 is LQKENI. This CDR3 spans 13 amino acids. V dropped 2 bases and J dropped 2 bases, with 6 bases sitting between them. The data originate from a study of blood T cell repertoires in COVID-19. The overall study: Sites across the United States, Italy and Spain contributed samples from acute and convalescent COVID-19.

Sequencing was performed with immunoSEQ multiplex PCR; in TCRdb, only in-frame clones are kept and a portion is missing. The table includes 150,000 to 200,000 clones, about nine tenths detected once. Sequencing was done on a sample of peripheral blood. The sequence was collected from a man aged 18 to 30 with COVID-19, enrolled during active disease. This sequence joins TRBV18 and TRBJ1-2; D perhaps matches TRBD1 (5 bases). The CDR3 reads CASSPAGNYGYTF. CDR3 bases: TGTGCCAGCTCACCAGCAGGGAACTATGGCTACACCTTC.